A selection of T cell receptor beta chains follows, all from one sample in a study of immune evolution from preneoplasia to lung adenocarcinoma. Sequencing used immunoSEQ multiplex PCR; TCRdb keeps in-frame clones, though not all of them. The repertoire holds some 3,000 clones, with 40% to 50% as singletons. Sequencing was performed on FFPE normal lung tissue adjacent to the tumor. All receptors come from a person in their fifties or sixties with lung adenocarcinoma. Each CDR3 is given without its conserved first and last residue.

V gene,J gene,CDR3 protein
TRBV9,TRBJ2-6,ASSTGQSGANVLT
TRBV18,TRBJ1-1,ASSHGPVTEAF
TRBV4-1,TRBJ1-5,ASSLLTGGNQPQH
TRBV11-3,TRBJ1-1,ASSLYSGDDTEAF
TRBV5-8,TRBJ2-3,ASTLLAGRGLTQY
TRBV18,TRBJ1-5,ASSQGAGNQPQH
TRBV4-2,TRBJ1-5,ASSTIGNNQPQH
TRBV28,TRBJ1-4,ASSLPGTLEKLF
TRBV18,TRBJ2-5,ASSSGTEETQY
TRBV30,TRBJ2-5,AWRMDFQETQY
TRBV29-1,TRBJ2-7,SVGGQGSYEQY
TRBV19,TRBJ2-6,ASRRQANSGANVLT
TRBV30,TRBJ2-1,AWSMNRDLWEQF
TRBV28,TRBJ1-4,ASSSNRGHVEKLF
TRBV20-1,TRBJ2-1,SGTGNNEQF
TRBV7-8,TRBJ1-5,ASSLEFNQPQH
TRBV7-9,TRBJ2-3,ASARLPPSTDTQY
TRBV7-7,TRBJ2-5,ASSHGTVAETQY
TRBV25-1,TRBJ1-2,ASSELGGDGYT
TRBV9,TRBJ1-1,ASSVGGVMNTEAF
TRBV10-3,TRBJ1-1,AIRQGLEAF
TRBV29-1,TRBJ1-2,SVGDRGNYGYT
TRBV25-1,TRBJ1-5,ASSDLGNNQPQH
TRBV5-1,TRBJ2-1,ASSSAGGYNEQF